A selection of T cell receptor beta chains follows, all from one sample in a study of blood T cell repertoires in COVID-19. Assay used: immunoSEQ multiplex PCR; TCRdb lists only in-frame clones, some missing. The table lists about 41,000 clones, around nine tenths of them singletons. The sequencing input was peripheral blood. The receptors come from a man between 40 and 49 years old with COVID-19, enrolled during active disease. CDR3s include the opening cysteine and the closing phenylalanine or tryptophan. Each record gives: J gene, D gene, clone size, V gene, CDR3 protein, CDR3 DNA. The D gene is left open where the match is weak. Rows give clone size only sometimes, using once, few, many, or a class for an expanded clone.

j_gene: TRBJ2-7; d_gene: TRBD1; abundance: few; v_gene: TRBV15; CDR3aa: CATSLAGTGFYEQYF; CDR3nt: TGTGCCACCAGCCTAGCCGGGACAGGGTTCTACGAGCAGTACTTC
j_gene: TRBJ1-5; d_gene: -; abundance: -; v_gene: TRBV28; CDR3aa: CASSLPPGNNQPQHF; CDR3nt: TGTGCCAGCAGTTTACCGCCAGGCAACAATCAGCCCCAGCATTTT
j_gene: TRBJ2-1; d_gene: TRBD2; abundance: -; v_gene: TRBV30; CDR3aa: CAWSAGLAASSYNEQFF; CDR3nt: TGTGCCTGGAGTGCCGGACTAGCGGCTAGCTCCTACAATGAGCAGTTCTTC
j_gene: TRBJ1-4; d_gene: -; abundance: -; v_gene: TRBV19; CDR3aa: CASSDRSGRLFF; CDR3nt: TGTGCCAGTAGCGATCGGTCAGGGCGGCTGTTTTTT
j_gene: TRBJ1-4; d_gene: -; abundance: -; v_gene: TRBV5-8; CDR3aa: CASSFGPGREKLFF; CDR3nt: TGTGCCAGCAGCTTCGGCCCAGGGCGAGAAAAACTGTTTTTT
j_gene: TRBJ1-6; d_gene: TRBD1; abundance: once; v_gene: TRBV30; CDR3aa: CAWGQGLGTLHF; CDR3nt: TGTGCCTGGGGACAGGGTCTGGGGACCCTCCACTTT
j_gene: TRBJ2-3; d_gene: -; abundance: few; v_gene: TRBV21-1; CDR3aa: CASSRQGGDTQYF; CDR3nt: TGTGCCAGCAGCAGGCAGGGAGGAGATACGCAGTATTTT
j_gene: TRBJ1-4; d_gene: -; abundance: once; v_gene: TRBV5-1; CDR3aa: CASSLVSGATNEKLFF; CDR3nt: TGCGCCAGCAGCTTGGTCAGCGGGGCAACTAATGAAAAACTGTTTTTT
j_gene: TRBJ2-5; d_gene: TRBD2; abundance: -; v_gene: TRBV12-5; CDR3aa: CASLPPGALREGLEETQYF; CDR3nt: TGTGCTAGCCTACCACCCGGGGCTTTGCGGGAGGGCCTAGAAGAGACCCAGTACTTC
j_gene: TRBJ2-4; d_gene: TRBD2; abundance: few; v_gene: TRBV4-1; CDR3aa: CASSQEGLAGVNIQYF; CDR3nt: TGCGCCAGCAGCCAAGAAGGACTAGCGGGGGTAAACATTCAGTACTTC
j_gene: TRBJ2-1; d_gene: TRBD1; abundance: once; v_gene: TRBV7-7; CDR3aa: CASSLNRGNYNEQFF; CDR3nt: TGTGCTAGCAGCTTAAACAGGGGAAATTACAATGAGCAGTTCTTC
j_gene: TRBJ1-2; d_gene: TRBD1; abundance: -; v_gene: TRBV6-5; CDR3aa: CASSYGLTGGYGYTF; CDR3nt: TGTGCCAGCAGTTATGGCCTGACAGGGGGCTATGGCTACACCTTC
j_gene: TRBJ2-1; d_gene: -; abundance: -; v_gene: TRBV19; CDR3aa: CATTDYLYNEQFF; CDR3nt: TGTGCCACCACAGACTACCTCTACAATGAGCAGTTCTTC
j_gene: TRBJ2-1; d_gene: -; abundance: once; v_gene: TRBV2; CDR3aa: CASSEQGFNEQFF; CDR3nt: TGTGCCAGCAGTGAACAGGGGTTCAATGAGCAGTTCTTC
j_gene: TRBJ2-3; d_gene: -; abundance: -; v_gene: TRBV20-1; CDR3aa: CSASRGNADTQYF; CDR3nt: TGCAGTGCTAGTCGAGGGAACGCAGATACGCAGTATTTT
j_gene: TRBJ2-3; d_gene: TRBD1; abundance: -; v_gene: TRBV5-5; CDR3aa: CASSLGTGPPDTQYF; CDR3nt: TGTGCCAGCAGCTTGGGGACAGGACCCCCAGATACGCAGTATTTT
j_gene: TRBJ1-2; d_gene: -; abundance: -; v_gene: TRBV29-1; CDR3aa: CSVLPLSGGYTF; CDR3nt: TGCAGCGTTCTCCCTCTGTCGGGAGGCTACACCTTC
j_gene: TRBJ1-2; d_gene: TRBD1; abundance: -; v_gene: TRBV7-3; CDR3aa: CASSQGQGGGYTF; CDR3nt: TGTGCCAGCAGCCAAGGACAGGGGGGTGGCTACACCTTC
j_gene: TRBJ2-2; d_gene: -; abundance: -; v_gene: TRBV14; CDR3aa: CASRPSRDGELFF; CDR3nt: TGTGCCAGCAGACCCAGCCGGGACGGGGAGCTGTTTTTT
j_gene: TRBJ1-2; d_gene: -; abundance: -; v_gene: TRBV19; CDR3aa: CASSRGHRDRYGYTF; CDR3nt: TGTGCCAGTAGTAGAGGGCACAGGGACCGCTATGGCTACACCTTC
j_gene: TRBJ2-4; d_gene: TRBD2; abundance: -; v_gene: TRBV19; CDR3aa: CATDNGGSYKNIQYF; CDR3nt: TGTGCCACCGATAATGGCGGGAGTTACAAAAACATTCAGTACTTC
j_gene: TRBJ1-1; d_gene: -; abundance: -; v_gene: TRBV6-5; CDR3aa: CASSPWTDTEAFF; CDR3nt: TGTGCCAGCAGTCCATGGACTGACACTGAAGCTTTCTTT
j_gene: TRBJ1-5; d_gene: -; abundance: -; v_gene: TRBV7-9; CDR3aa: CASSPSFAGLGNQPQHF; CDR3nt: TGTGCCAGCAGCCCATCCTTTGCGGGTCTTGGCAATCAGCCCCAGCATTTT
j_gene: TRBJ1-6; d_gene: TRBD1; abundance: -; v_gene: TRBV27; CDR3aa: CASSRGGTGNSPLHF; CDR3nt: TGTGCCAGCAGCCGAGGGGGGACAGGCAATTCACCCCTCCACTTT
j_gene: TRBJ1-3; d_gene: -; abundance: -; v_gene: TRBV15; CDR3aa: CATSRVMTNSGNTIYF; CDR3nt: TGTGCCACCAGCAGGGTGATGACAAACTCTGGAAACACCATATATTTT
j_gene: TRBJ2-7; d_gene: -; abundance: few; v_gene: TRBV2; CDR3aa: CASSEGLFVGARDEQYF; CDR3nt: TGTGCCAGCAGTGAAGGTCTCTTTGTGGGGGCAAGGGACGAGCAGTACTTC
j_gene: TRBJ1-5; d_gene: TRBD1; abundance: once; v_gene: TRBV28; CDR3aa: CASSSGTGFLPQPQHF; CDR3nt: TGTGCCAGCAGTTCCGGGACAGGGTTTTTGCCTCAGCCCCAGCATTTT
j_gene: TRBJ2-5; d_gene: TRBD1; abundance: -; v_gene: TRBV5-8; CDR3aa: CASSQGQGQETQYF; CDR3nt: TGTGCCAGCAGCCAAGGACAGGGGCAAGAGACCCAGTACTTC
j_gene: TRBJ2-2; d_gene: TRBD2; abundance: -; v_gene: TRBV7-9; CDR3aa: CASSLSGANTGELFF; CDR3nt: TGTGCCAGCAGCCTTAGCGGGGCGAACACCGGGGAGCTGTTTTTT
j_gene: TRBJ1-6; d_gene: -; abundance: few; v_gene: TRBV7-3; CDR3aa: CASSLGRENSPLHF; CDR3nt: TGTGCCAGCAGCTTGGGTCGGGAAAATTCACCCCTCCACTTT
j_gene: TRBJ1-5; d_gene: TRBD1; abundance: -; v_gene: TRBV6-5; CDR3aa: CASSTTGIGNQPQHF; CDR3nt: TGTGCCAGCAGTACGACAGGGATTGGCAATCAGCCCCAGCATTTT
j_gene: TRBJ2-7; d_gene: TRBD1; abundance: -; v_gene: TRBV20-1; CDR3aa: CSARDRDQYF; CDR3nt: TGCAGTGCCCGCGACAGGGACCAGTACTTC
j_gene: TRBJ1-2; d_gene: -; abundance: -; v_gene: TRBV7-2; CDR3aa: CASSFSTTNYGYTF; CDR3nt: TGTGCCAGCAGCTTTTCGACAACTAACTATGGCTACACCTTC
j_gene: TRBJ2-1; d_gene: -; abundance: -; v_gene: TRBV7-9; CDR3aa: CASGTGVRYNEQFF; CDR3nt: TGTGCCAGCGGAACGGGAGTAAGATACAATGAGCAGTTCTTC
j_gene: TRBJ2-7; d_gene: -; abundance: -; v_gene: TRBV27; CDR3aa: CASSPQTGNSYEQYF; CDR3nt: TGTGCCAGCAGTCCTCAGACAGGCAACTCCTACGAGCAGTACTTC
j_gene: TRBJ2-1; d_gene: TRBD2; abundance: -; v_gene: TRBV2; CDR3aa: CASSDRAGGRQFF; CDR3nt: TGTGCCAGCAGTGACCGGGCGGGGGGAAGGCAGTTCTTC
j_gene: TRBJ1-2; d_gene: -; abundance: -; v_gene: TRBV2; CDR3aa: CASTPGGEYGYTF; CDR3nt: TGTGCCAGCACGCCCGGCGGCGAGTATGGCTACACCTTC
j_gene: TRBJ2-3; d_gene: -; abundance: -; v_gene: TRBV9; CDR3aa: CASSELPGGTDTQYF; CDR3nt: TGTGCCAGCAGCGAACTGCCCGGGGGCACAGATACGCAGTATTTT
j_gene: TRBJ2-3; d_gene: TRBD2; abundance: -; v_gene: TRBV5-5; CDR3aa: CASSEGLAGGLSTDTQYF; CDR3nt: TGTGCCAGCAGCGAGGGACTAGCGGGAGGCCTTAGCACAGATACGCAGTATTTT
j_gene: TRBJ2-7; d_gene: TRBD1; abundance: -; v_gene: TRBV27; CDR3aa: CASSPGTGLYEQYF; CDR3nt: TGTGCCAGCAGTCCGGGGACAGGGCTATACGAGCAGTACTTC
j_gene: TRBJ1-6; d_gene: TRBD1; abundance: -; v_gene: TRBV5-1; CDR3aa: CASSSSTGDNSPLHF; CDR3nt: TGCGCCAGCAGCTCCAGTACAGGGGATAATTCACCCCTCCACTTT
j_gene: TRBJ2-4; d_gene: -; abundance: -; v_gene: TRBV3-1/TRBV3-2; CDR3aa: CASSPFDSYLLAKNIQYF; CDR3nt: TGTGCCAGCAGCCCGTTTGACAGCTATTTGCTAGCCAAAAACATTCAGTACTTC
j_gene: TRBJ2-7; d_gene: -; abundance: -; v_gene: TRBV5-1; CDR3aa: CASSLGQGTDEQYF; CDR3nt: TGCGCCAGCAGCTTGGGGCAGGGTACGGACGAGCAGTACTTC
j_gene: TRBJ2-1; d_gene: -; abundance: -; v_gene: TRBV5-8; CDR3aa: CASSLGLAGTLNEQFF; CDR3nt: TGTGCCAGCAGCTTGGGGTTGGCGGGAACGCTCAATGAGCAGTTCTTC
j_gene: TRBJ2-7; d_gene: TRBD1; abundance: -; v_gene: TRBV12-5; CDR3aa: CASGPQDRGGYEQYF; CDR3nt: TGTGCTAGTGGTCCCCAGGACAGGGGAGGATACGAGCAGTACTTC
j_gene: TRBJ1-4; d_gene: -; abundance: once; v_gene: TRBV18; CDR3aa: CASSPGGAEKLFF; CDR3nt: TGTGCCAGCTCTCCGGGAGGGGCCGAAAAACTGTTTTTT
j_gene: TRBJ1-4; d_gene: -; abundance: -; v_gene: TRBV19; CDR3aa: CASLDMRDEKLFF; CDR3nt: TGTGCCAGTCTCGATATGCGTGATGAAAAACTGTTTTTT
j_gene: TRBJ2-1; d_gene: -; abundance: -; v_gene: TRBV15; CDR3aa: CATSSGGSSNEQFF; CDR3nt: TGTGCCACCAGCAGTGGAGGAAGTTCCAATGAGCAGTTCTTC
j_gene: TRBJ1-4; d_gene: -; abundance: -; v_gene: TRBV10-3; CDR3aa: CAIAVRENEKLFF; CDR3nt: TGTGCCATCGCCGTGCGGGAGAATGAAAAACTGTTTTTT
j_gene: TRBJ1-4; d_gene: -; abundance: once; v_gene: TRBV18; CDR3aa: CASSPPNRLNEKLFF; CDR3nt: TGTGCCAGCTCACCACCGAACAGGTTAAATGAAAAACTGTTTTTT
j_gene: TRBJ1-1; d_gene: -; abundance: -; v_gene: TRBV18; CDR3aa: CASSQKDRANTEAFF; CDR3nt: TGTGCCAGCTCACAGAAGGACAGAGCGAACACTGAAGCTTTCTTT
j_gene: TRBJ2-7; d_gene: TRBD1; abundance: -; v_gene: TRBV6-1; CDR3aa: CASSEIDGDRGYEQYF; CDR3nt: TGTGCCAGCAGTGAAATAGATGGTGACAGGGGCTACGAGCAGTACTTC
j_gene: TRBJ1-1; d_gene: -; abundance: -; v_gene: TRBV28; CDR3aa: CASSGFTEAFF; CDR3nt: TGTGCCAGCTCAGGGTTTACTGAAGCTTTCTTT
j_gene: TRBJ2-1; d_gene: TRBD2; abundance: -; v_gene: TRBV14; CDR3aa: CASSQRLAGTNEQFF; CDR3nt: TGTGCCAGCAGCCAAAGACTAGCGGGGACTAATGAGCAGTTCTTC
j_gene: TRBJ1-6; d_gene: TRBD1; abundance: -; v_gene: TRBV5-6; CDR3aa: CASSGQGGWNSPLHF; CDR3nt: TGTGCCAGCAGTGGACAGGGAGGATGGAATTCACCCCTCCACTTT
j_gene: TRBJ1-4; d_gene: -; abundance: -; v_gene: TRBV13; CDR3aa: CASSRRREVEKLFF; CDR3nt: TGTGCCAGCAGCCGGAGGCGAGAGGTGGAAAAACTGTTTTTT
j_gene: TRBJ1-1; d_gene: -; abundance: -; v_gene: TRBV3-1/TRBV3-2; CDR3aa: CASSHVGQAFF; CDR3nt: TGTGCCAGCAGCCATGTGGGGCAAGCTTTCTTT
j_gene: TRBJ1-5; d_gene: TRBD1; abundance: -; v_gene: TRBV28; CDR3aa: CASSTPGQGSQPQHF; CDR3nt: TGTGCCAGCAGTACTCCGGGACAGGGAAGCCAGCCCCAGCATTTT
j_gene: TRBJ1-1; d_gene: -; abundance: -; v_gene: TRBV28; CDR3aa: CASSLSDRNTEAFF; CDR3nt: TGTGCCAGCAGTTTGTCCGACAGGAACACTGAAGCTTTCTTT